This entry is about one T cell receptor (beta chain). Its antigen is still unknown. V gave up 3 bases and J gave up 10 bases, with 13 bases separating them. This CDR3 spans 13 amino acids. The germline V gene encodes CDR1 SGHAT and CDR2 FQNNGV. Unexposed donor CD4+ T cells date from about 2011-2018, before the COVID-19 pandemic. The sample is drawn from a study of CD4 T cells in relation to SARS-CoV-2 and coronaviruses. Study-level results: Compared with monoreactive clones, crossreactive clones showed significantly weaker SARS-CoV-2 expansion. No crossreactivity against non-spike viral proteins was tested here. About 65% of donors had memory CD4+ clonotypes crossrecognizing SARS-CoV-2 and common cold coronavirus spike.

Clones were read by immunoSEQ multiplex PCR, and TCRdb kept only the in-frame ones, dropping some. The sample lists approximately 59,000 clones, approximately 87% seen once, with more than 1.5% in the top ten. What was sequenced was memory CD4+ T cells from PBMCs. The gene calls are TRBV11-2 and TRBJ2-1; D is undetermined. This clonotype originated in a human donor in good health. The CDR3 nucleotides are TGTGCCAGCAGCTTCATTGGGGATGGGGAGCAGTTCTTC. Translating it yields CASSFIGDGEQFF. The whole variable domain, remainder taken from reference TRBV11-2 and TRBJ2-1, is EAGVAQSPRYKIIEKRQSVAFWCNPISGHATLYWYQQILGQGPKLLIQFQNNGVVDDSQLPKDRFSAERLKGVDSTLKIQPAKLEDSAVYLCASSFIGDGEQFFGPGTRLTVL.